This TCR beta chain was recorded in a study of control samples from healthy donors and cancer patients. The repertoire was sequenced with immunoSEQ multiplex PCR; TCRdb's copy has only in-frame clones and lacks some. The data contain roughly 84,000 clones, about 89% of them seen just once; the ten biggest clones take up approximately 7%. The source is a man in his forties or fifties in good health. The sequenced material came from blood.

The CDR3 DNA sequence: TGCGCCAGCCACCAAAGGGGGATCGAGGCTAGCAATCAGCCCCAGCATTTT. This encodes CASHQRGIEASNQPQHF. This sequence joins TRBV4-1 and TRBJ1-5; tentatively, D is TRBD1 (6 bases). This CDR3 contains 17 residues. Germline V CDR1 and CDR2: MGHRA, YSYEKL. The V end was cut by 8 bases, the J end by 0 bases, with 20 bases between.